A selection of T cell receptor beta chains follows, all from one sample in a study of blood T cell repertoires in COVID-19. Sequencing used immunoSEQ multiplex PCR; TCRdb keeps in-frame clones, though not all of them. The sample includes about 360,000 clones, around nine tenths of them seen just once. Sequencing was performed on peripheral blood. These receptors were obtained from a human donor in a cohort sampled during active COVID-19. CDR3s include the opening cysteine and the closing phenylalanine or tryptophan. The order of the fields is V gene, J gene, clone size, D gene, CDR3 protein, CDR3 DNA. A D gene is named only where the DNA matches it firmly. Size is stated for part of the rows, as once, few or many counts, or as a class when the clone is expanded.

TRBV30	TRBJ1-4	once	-	CAWSFGDGGEKLFF	TGTGCCTGGAGTTTTGGGGATGGGGGGGAAAAACTGTTTTTT
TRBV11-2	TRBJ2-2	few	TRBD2	CASSLDLAGGVAGELFF	TGTGCCAGCAGCTTAGATCTAGCGGGAGGGGTGGCCGGGGAGCTGTTTTTT
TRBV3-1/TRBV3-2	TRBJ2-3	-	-	CASSQGAITSTDTQYF	TGTGCCAGCAGCCAAGGAGCGATTACTAGCACAGATACGCAGTATTTT
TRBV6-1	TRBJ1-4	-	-	CASSEGQAAKLFF	TGTGCCAGCAGTGAAGGGCAGGCCGCGAAACTGTTTTTT
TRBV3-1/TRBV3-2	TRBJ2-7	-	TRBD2	CASSHWGGYEQYF	TGTGCCAGCAGCCACTGGGGGGGCTACGAGCAGTACTTC
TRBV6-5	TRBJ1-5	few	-	CASSLPRVQHF	TGTGCCAGCAGTTTACCCAGGGTCCAGCATTTT
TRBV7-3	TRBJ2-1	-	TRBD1	CASSFGTGSRNEQFF	TGTGCCAGCAGCTTTGGGACAGGGTCTCGGAATGAGCAGTTCTTC
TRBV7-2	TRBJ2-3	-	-	CASSLKASSTDTQYF	TGTGCCAGCAGCTTAAAAGCTAGCAGCACAGATACGCAGTATTTT
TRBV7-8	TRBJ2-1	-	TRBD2	CASSYSGISWNEQFF	TGTGCCAGCAGCTATAGCGGGATTTCTTGGAATGAGCAGTTCTTC
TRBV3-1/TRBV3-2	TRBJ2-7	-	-	CASSRSPGTYEQYF	TGTGCCAGCAGCCGCTCTCCGGGGACCTACGAGCAGTACTTC
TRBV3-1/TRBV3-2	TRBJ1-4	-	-	CASSQADRGNEKLFF	TGTGCCAGCAGCCAAGCCGACAGAGGAAATGAAAAACTGTTTTTT
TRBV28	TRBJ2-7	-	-	CASSLPRVHPYEQYF	TGTGCCAGCAGTTTACCACGCGTTCATCCCTACGAGCAGTACTTC
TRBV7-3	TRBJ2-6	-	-	CASSLSSLTSGANVLTF	TGTGCCAGCAGCTTATCTAGCCTTACCTCTGGGGCCAACGTCCTGACTTTC
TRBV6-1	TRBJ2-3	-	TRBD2	CASSEYLAGGPDTQYF	TGTGCCAGCAGTGAATATCTAGCGGGAGGACCAGATACGCAGTATTTT
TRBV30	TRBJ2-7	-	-	CAWSVLNRKGGTYEQYF	TGTGCCTGGAGTGTACTTAACCGGAAGGGGGGGACCTACGAGCAGTACTTC
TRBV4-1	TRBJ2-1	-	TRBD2	CASSSPTSGNFISYNEQFF	TGCGCCAGCAGCTCGCCGACTAGCGGGAATTTTATCTCCTACAATGAGCAGTTCTTC
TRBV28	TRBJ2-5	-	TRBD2	CASSPRGGGETQYF	TGTGCCAGCAGTCCCCGGGGGGGTGGGGAGACCCAGTACTTC
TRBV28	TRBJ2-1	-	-	CASSSRPGIPEFF	TGTGCCAGCAGTTCACGCCCAGGCATTCCGGAGTTCTTC
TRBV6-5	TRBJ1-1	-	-	CASSYDGPGNTEAFF	TGTGCCAGCAGTTACGACGGTCCGGGGAACACTGAAGCTTTCTTT
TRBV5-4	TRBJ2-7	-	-	CASSSGPDSSYEQYF	TGTGCCAGCAGCTCCGGCCCGGACAGCTCCTACGAGCAGTACTTC
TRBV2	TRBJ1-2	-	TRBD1	CASSGTGLGYTF	TGTGCCAGCAGCGGGACAGGACTGGGCTACACCTTC
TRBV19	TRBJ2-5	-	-	CASSSRLVGKTQYF	TGTGCCAGTAGTTCCCGACTAGTTGGAAAGACCCAGTACTTC
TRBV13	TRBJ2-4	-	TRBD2	CASSNKRGGKNIQYF	TGTGCCAGCAGCAACAAGCGGGGGGGCAAAAACATTCAGTACTTC
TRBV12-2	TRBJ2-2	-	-	CASRLRYTGELFF	TGTGCAAGTCGCCTACGATATACCGGGGAGCTGTTTTTT
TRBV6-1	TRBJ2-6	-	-	CASSEARGGANVLTF	TGTGCCAGCAGTGAAGCCAGGGGTGGGGCCAACGTCCTGACTTTC
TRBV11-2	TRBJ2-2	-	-	CASSLPGQGELFF	TGTGCCAGCAGCTTACCTGGCCAGGGTGAGCTGTTTTTT
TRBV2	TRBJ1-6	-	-	CASRRGKRPSSYNSPLHF	TGTGCCAGCAGGAGGGGGAAAAGGCCGAGCTCCTATAATTCACCCCTCCACTTT
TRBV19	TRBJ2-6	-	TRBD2	CASSIGGDLSGANVLTF	TGTGCCAGTAGTATTGGGGGGGATCTTTCTGGGGCCAACGTCCTGACTTTC
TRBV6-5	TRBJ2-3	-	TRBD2	CASKPTSGRFSEQYF	TGTGCCAGCAAGCCGACTAGCGGGAGATTCAGCGAGCAGTATTTT
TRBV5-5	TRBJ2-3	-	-	CASSFGAGPTDTQYF	TGTGCCAGCAGCTTTGGGGCGGGGCCCACAGATACGCAGTATTTT
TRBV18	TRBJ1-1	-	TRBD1	CASSLRQGDTEAFF	TGTGCCAGCTCACTGCGACAGGGAGACACTGAAGCTTTCTTT
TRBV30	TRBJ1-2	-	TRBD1	CAWSSQETGAGYTF	TGTGCCTGGAGTTCACAAGAGACAGGGGCTGGCTACACCTTC
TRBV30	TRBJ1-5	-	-	CAWSVFGPRREVNNQPQHF	TGTGCCTGGAGTGTATTCGGACCCCGCAGGGAAGTTAACAATCAGCCCCAGCATTTT
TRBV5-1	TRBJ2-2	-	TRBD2	CASSLIGGYTGELFF	TGCGCCAGCAGCTTAATCGGGGGGTACACCGGGGAGCTGTTTTTT
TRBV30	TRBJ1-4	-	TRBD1	CAWSRGFTTNEKLFF	TGTGCCTGGAGCAGGGGGTTTACAACTAATGAAAAACTGTTTTTT
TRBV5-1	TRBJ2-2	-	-	CASSFQGGPTGELFF	TGCGCCAGCAGCTTTCAGGGCGGCCCCACCGGGGAGCTGTTTTTT
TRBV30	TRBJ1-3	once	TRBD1	CAWAGQEPGNTIYF	TGTGCCTGGGCGGGACAGGAGCCTGGAAACACCATATATTTT
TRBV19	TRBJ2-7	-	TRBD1	CASKPAGTGAYEQYF	TGTGCCAGCAAACCGGCCGGGACAGGGGCCTACGAGCAGTACTTC
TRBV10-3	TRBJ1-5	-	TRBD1	CAISTTGGSNQPQHF	TGTGCCATCAGTACAACAGGGGGGAGCAATCAGCCCCAGCATTTT
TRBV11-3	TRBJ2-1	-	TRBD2	CASSPGGASYNEQFF	TGTGCCAGCAGCCCCGGGGGGGCGTCCTACAATGAGCAGTTCTTC
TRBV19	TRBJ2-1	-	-	CASSDARGEKTNEQFF	TGTGCCAGTAGTGACGCCAGGGGAGAGAAGACAAATGAGCAGTTCTTC
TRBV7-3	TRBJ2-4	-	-	CASSSGAKNIQYF	TGTGCCAGCAGCTCGGGGGCCAAAAACATTCAGTACTTC
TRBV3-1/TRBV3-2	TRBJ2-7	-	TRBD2	CASSQGREGPPGQYF	TGTGCCAGCAGCCAAGGGCGGGAGGGCCCCCCGGGGCAGTACTTC
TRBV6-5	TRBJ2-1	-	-	CASRRLVVGHEQFF	TGTGCCAGCAGACGACTAGTGGTCGGGCATGAGCAGTTCTTC
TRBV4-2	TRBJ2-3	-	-	CASSQHFTGEQYTDTQYF	TGTGCCAGCAGCCAACATTTTACGGGAGAGCAATACACAGATACGCAGTATTTT
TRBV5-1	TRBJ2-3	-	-	CASSTQGADTQYF	TGCGCCAGCAGCACACAGGGAGCAGATACGCAGTATTTT
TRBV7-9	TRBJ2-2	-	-	CASSRGGGFPNTGELFF	TGTGCCAGCTCCCGGGGAGGGGGGTTCCCGAACACCGGGGAGCTGTTTTTT
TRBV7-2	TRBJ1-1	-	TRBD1	CASSRTGGENTEAFF	TGTGCCAGCTCCCGGACAGGGGGCGAGAACACTGAAGCTTTCTTT
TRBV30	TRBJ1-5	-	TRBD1	CAWSLQGDQPQHF	TGTGCCTGGAGTCTACAGGGGGATCAGCCCCAGCATTTT
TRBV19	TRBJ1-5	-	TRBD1	CASSRQGMGNQPQHF	TGTGCCAGTAGTAGACAGGGTATGGGCAATCAGCCCCAGCATTTT
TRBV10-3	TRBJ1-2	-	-	CAISESGGAGYTF	TGTGCCATCAGTGAGTCGGGAGGGGCTGGCTACACCTTC
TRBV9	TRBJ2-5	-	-	CASSVGTSPQETQYF	TGTGCCAGCAGCGTAGGCACTAGCCCCCAAGAGACCCAGTACTTC
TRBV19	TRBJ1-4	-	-	CASSTANEKLFF	TGTGCCAGTAGTACCGCTAATGAAAAACTGTTTTTT